This T cell receptor (beta chain) stems from a study of blood T cell repertoires in COVID-19. For the study at large: The cDNA or gDNA used as material had been derived from T cells, B-cell-depleted T cells, or PBMCs.

The data were produced by immunoSEQ multiplex PCR, yet TCRdb's version contains in-frame clones alone and is incomplete. This sample has roughly 500,000 clones, with 85% to 90% found just once. A Seattle source enrolled patients during active infection and followed them longitudinally. This clone was observed once. Germline CDR1 reads SEHNR; CDR2 reads FQNEAQ (reference sequence). The CDR3 loop spans 18 amino acids. V shed 5 bases and J shed 0 bases, with 19 bases lying between them. The clonotype was recovered from a man in his late teens or twenties with COVID-19, enrolled during active disease. The chain joins TRBV7-9 to TRBJ1-4; tentatively, D is TRBD1 (5 bases). Sequencing was done on a sample of peripheral blood. CDR3 coding DNA: TGTGCCAGCAGCGCAAGACGTGGGGCAGAGGCAACTAATGAAAAACTGTTTTTT. Its translation: CASSARRGAEATNEKLFF.